Each of the 17 T cell receptor beta chains below was sequenced from the same sample in a study of human T cells and chemical hapten exposure. TCRdb redid the calling of the RACE reads with MiXCR, one entry per CDR3 protein. The sample contains 180,000 or so distinct CDR3 sequences, roughly 15% of which appear only once. Time point defined: patch test 1, 2 weeks after DPC sensitization. As to treatment: therapeutic diphenylcyclopropenone sensitization with weekly scalp DPC. The specimen was whole blood, collected in connection with sensitization to the hapten diphenylcyclopropenone (DPC). The receptors shown here come from a woman between 25 and 40 years old with alopecia areata. Some clones in this sample may be carry-over from other donors' samples.

V usage is TRBV10-3 and J usage is TRBJ2-3, with 11 bases that match TRBD2. J gave up 2 bases and V 3 bases, and 7 bases lay outside the gene matches. This CDR3 is built from 17 residues. Germline V CDR1 and CDR2: ENHRY, SYGVKD. The CDR3 DNA reads TGTGCCATCAGTGACCCTAGCGGGGGGCTCCCCACAGATACGCAGTATTTT. Its protein is CAISDPSGGLPTDTQYF.

V usage is TRBV15 and J usage is TRBJ1-1; possibly TRBD1 for D (5 bases). This CDR3 region has 12 residues. V gave up 3 bases and J gave up 3 bases, with 5 bases separating them. CDR1 is LNHNV and CDR2 is YYDKDF in the germline V gene (reference sequence). The DNA for the CDR3 is TGTGCCACCAGCAGGACAGACACTGAAGCTTTCTTT. Protein sequence: CATSRTDTEAFF.

This clonotype was observed a handful of times. This chain joins TRBV7-3 and TRBJ2-1; D is uncertain. V gave up 1 base and J gave up 0 bases, with 13 bases separating them. The CDR3 is made up of 17 amino acids. Germline-derived CDR1 and CDR2 are SGHTA and FQGTGA. CDR3 bases: TGTGCCAGCAGCTTAATTCCTACCTTGAGCTCCTACAATGAGCAGTTCTTC. Protein sequence: CASSLIPTLSSYNEQFF.

The gene calls are TRBV6-5 and TRBJ2-6, with a weak D call TRBD1 (5 bases). Germline V lookup: CDR1 MNHEY, CDR2 SVGAGI. The CDR3 is made up of 17 amino acids. V was pared by 6 bases and J by 0 bases, with 15 bases between. The DNA for the CDR3 is TGTGCCAGCAGCGACAGCCCCTCAAGCTCTGGGGCCAACGTCCTGACTTTC. Amino acids: CASSDSPSSSGANVLTF.

The genes are TRBV5-1 and TRBJ2-5, with TRBD2 identical over 11 bases. J lost 3 bases, V lost 0 bases, and 10 bases had no gene match. CDR1 SGHRS and CDR2 YFSETQ come from the germline V gene. The CDR3 length is 18 residues. This CDR3 reads CASSLGPTSGGRKETQYF. The CDR3 region has the DNA TGCGCCAGCAGCTTGGGCCCCACTAGCGGGGGACGGAAAGAGACCCAGTACTTC. Full variable domain (missing parts from reference TRBV5-1 and TRBJ2-5): KAGVTQTPRYLIKTRGQQVTLSCSPISGHRSVSWYQQTPGQGLQFLFEYFSETQRNKGNFPGRFSGRQFSNSRSEMNVSTLELGDSALYLCASSLGPTSGGRKETQYFGPGTRLLVL.

This clonotype has just a few counts. The V call is TRBV10-3, the J call TRBJ2-1; no clear D. V lost 0 bases and J 2 bases, leaving 8 bases between the germline ends. In germline, CDR1 is ENHRY, CDR2 SYGVKD. The CDR3 has 15 residues. CDR3 residues: CAISESDPAYNEQFF. The DNA of the CDR3 is TGTGCCATCAGTGAGTCGGACCCCGCCTACAATGAGCAGTTCTTC.

This chain joins TRBV28 and TRBJ2-7, with a tentative D call TRBD2 (6 bases). CDR3 length: 14 amino acids. V dropped 3 bases and J dropped 3 bases, with 12 bases sitting between them. Germline V gene lookup returns CDR1 MDHEN and CDR2 SYDVKM. CDR3 sequence reads: CASSFSGESYEQYF. Here the CDR3 DNA reads TGTGCCAGCAGTTTTTCGGGGGAAAGCTACGAGCAGTACTTC.

This clonotype was seen a few times. The chain recombines TRBV19 with TRBJ1-2; D is ambiguous. Germline CDR1 reads LNHDA; CDR2 reads SQIVND (reference sequence). This CDR3 has 15 amino acids. Trimming cost V 0 bases and J 2 bases, with 10 bases left between them. CDR3 DNA: TGTGCCAGTAGTATAGAGGCGCAGAGAAACTATGGCTACACCTTC. It encodes CASSIEAQRNYGYTF.

The V call is TRBV28, the J call TRBJ2-7; D gene unclear. The CDR3 is 10 amino acids. Per the germline V gene, CDR1 is MDHEN and CDR2 is SYDVKM. Trimming left V 6 bases short and J 7 bases short, with 7 bases between. The CDR3 DNA is TGTGCCAGCAGCCCCAGGGAGCAGTACTTC. This encodes CASSPREQYF.

This clonotype has more than one count but fewer than ten. This rearrangement joins TRBV12-3 or TRBV12-4 to TRBJ1-4; D is perhaps TRBD1 (6 bases). Trimming removed 7 bases from V and 4 bases from J, with 16 bases in between. There are 15 residues in the CDR3. CDR3 sequence: CASTIRGLRNEKLFF. The CDR3 nucleotides are TGTGCCAGCACTATCAGGGGCCTCCGTAATGAAAAACTGTTTTTT.

V usage is TRBV28 and J usage is TRBJ1-1; D is ambiguous. CDR1 is MDHEN and CDR2 is SYDVKM in the germline V gene. The CDR3 has 10 residues. Trimming removed 4 bases at V and 11 bases at J, with 8 bases between. Here the CDR3 reads CASSSNAAFF. As DNA, the CDR3 is TGTGCCAGCAGTTCCAACGCGGCTTTCTTT.

CDR3: CSVAPGLGGNIQYF. CDR3 DNA sequence: TGCAGCGTGGCCCCGGGACTAGGAGGAAACATTCAGTACTTC. V gene TRBV29-1 combines with J gene TRBJ2-4, with TRBD2 matching over 8 bases. V lost 6 bases, J lost 6 bases, and 10 bases stayed unmatched. CDR3 length: 14 residues. The germline CDR1 and CDR2 sequences are SQVTM and ANQGSEA.

The rearrangement uses TRBV20-1 and TRBJ2-1, with 7 nucleotides matching TRBD2. CDR3 length: 14 residues. CDR1 and CDR2 (germline): DFQATT, SNEGSKA (reference sequence). V shed 1 base and J 5 bases; nucleotides not matched to a gene: 5. The CDR3 nucleotides read TGCAGTGCTAGAGGGCCTAGCGGCAACAATGAGCAGTTCTTC. It translates to CSARGPSGNNEQFF.

J is TRBJ2-2 and V is TRBV6-1; no reliable D call. Germline CDR1 MNHNS, CDR2 SASEGT. The length of the CDR3 is 13 residues. Trimming stripped 7 bases from V and 5 bases from J, with 11 bases between. The CDR3 protein is CASIDMITGELFF. CDR3 DNA sequence: TGTGCCAGCATTGATATGATAACCGGGGAGCTGTTTTTT.

The sample holds a few counts of this clonotype. This rearrangement joins TRBV5-6 to TRBJ2-2; the match to TRBD1 covers 7 bases. In germline, CDR1 is SGHDT, CDR2 YYEEEE. V trimming: 4 bases; J trimming: 4 bases; junction bases outside the gene matches: 7. This CDR3 is 15 amino acids long. The CDR3 loop is CASSLDRAFTGELFF. The CDR3 bases are TGTGCCAGCAGCCTCGACAGGGCCTTCACCGGGGAGCTGTTTTTT. The entire variable domain, with the rest obtained from reference TRBV5-6 and TRBJ2-2, is as follows: DAGVTQSPTHLIKTRGQQVTLRCSPKSGHDTVSWYQQALGQGPQFIFQYYEEEERQRGNFPDRFSGHQFPNYSSELNVNALLLGDSALYLCASSLDRAFTGELFFGEGSRLTVL.

The chain joins TRBV29-1 to TRBJ1-1; 7 bases align to TRBD1. The junction had 6 bases not matched to a gene; V was cut back by 7 bases and J by 4 bases. Per the germline V gene, CDR1 is SQVTM and CDR2 is ANQGSEA. This CDR3 has 12 residues. Here the CDR3 reads CSAAKGATEAFF. The CDR3 bases are TGCAGCGCAGCAAAGGGGGCCACTGAAGCTTTCTTT.

The gene calls are TRBV28 and TRBJ2-1; D uncertain. With 7 bases removed from V and 5 bases from J, the gap between germline ends came to 6 bases. The CDR3 consists of 11 residues. CDR1 and CDR2 (germline): MDHEN, SYDVKM. CDR3 bases: TGTGCCAGCACCAACAACAATGAGCAGTTCTTC. Protein product: CASTNNNEQFF. The full variable domain, with the rest looked up from reference TRBV28 and TRBJ2-1, is DVKVTQSSRYLVKRTGEKVFLECVQDMDHENMFWYRQDPGLGLRLIYFSYDVKMKEKGDIPEGYSVSREKKERFSLILESASTNQTSMYLCASTNNNEQFFGPGTRLTVL.